This is a list of T cell receptor beta chains from one sample in a study of cytomegalovirus exposure and HLA in healthy donors. Profiled with immunoSEQ multiplex PCR; TCRdb holds only in-frame clones, not every one. The data hold about 140,000 clones, with roughly 77% observed a single time. The source material was PBMCs. These receptor sequences come from a young man in good health. Both conserved end residues are trimmed from each CDR3. The order of the fields is J gene, V gene, CDR3 protein.

j_gene: TRBJ2-7; v_gene: TRBV7-2; CDR3aa: ASSRATSYEQY
j_gene: TRBJ2-3; v_gene: TRBV5-4; CDR3aa: ASSLGLITDTQY
j_gene: TRBJ2-4; v_gene: TRBV6-5; CDR3aa: ASSYSKQGWDIQY
j_gene: TRBJ2-1; v_gene: TRBV5-8; CDR3aa: ASSLPTDSLSYNEQF
j_gene: TRBJ1-6; v_gene: TRBV25-1; CDR3aa: ASSEYTGNSPLH
j_gene: TRBJ2-2; v_gene: TRBV7-9; CDR3aa: ASSPAYFSSGSV
j_gene: TRBJ1-1; v_gene: TRBV27; CDR3aa: ASSLTGLNTEAF
j_gene: TRBJ2-3; v_gene: TRBV7-3; CDR3aa: ASSLSGSRTDTQY
j_gene: TRBJ1-4; v_gene: TRBV7-2; CDR3aa: ASSQGQGREKLF
j_gene: TRBJ2-5; v_gene: TRBV5-4; CDR3aa: ASSSDDGGWKTQY
j_gene: TRBJ2-3; v_gene: TRBV7-6; CDR3aa: ASVTVRGTQY
j_gene: TRBJ2-7; v_gene: TRBV27; CDR3aa: ASRRDSRSQY
j_gene: TRBJ2-3; v_gene: TRBV6-5; CDR3aa: ASSLSAVRTDTQY
j_gene: TRBJ1-2; v_gene: TRBV6-6; CDR3aa: ASRDLGQGDGYT
j_gene: TRBJ2-1; v_gene: TRBV9; CDR3aa: ASSVGSGRANEQF
j_gene: TRBJ2-5; v_gene: TRBV27; CDR3aa: ASRTTAHWAPRQETQY
j_gene: TRBJ1-2; v_gene: TRBV28; CDR3aa: ASTPSGFSLNYGYT
j_gene: TRBJ2-2; v_gene: TRBV7-2; CDR3aa: ASSPTGTRASGELF